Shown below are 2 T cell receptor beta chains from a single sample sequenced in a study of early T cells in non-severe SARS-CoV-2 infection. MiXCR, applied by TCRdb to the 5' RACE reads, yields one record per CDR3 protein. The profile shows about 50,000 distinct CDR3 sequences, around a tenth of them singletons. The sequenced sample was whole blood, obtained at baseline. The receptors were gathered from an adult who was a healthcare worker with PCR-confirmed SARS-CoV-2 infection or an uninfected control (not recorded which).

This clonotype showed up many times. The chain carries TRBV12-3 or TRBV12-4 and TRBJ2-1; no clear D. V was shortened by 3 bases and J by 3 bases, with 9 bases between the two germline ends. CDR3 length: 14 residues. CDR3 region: CASSFRRIYNEQFF. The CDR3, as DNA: TGTGCCAGCAGTTTCAGACGGATCTACAATGAGCAGTTCTTC.

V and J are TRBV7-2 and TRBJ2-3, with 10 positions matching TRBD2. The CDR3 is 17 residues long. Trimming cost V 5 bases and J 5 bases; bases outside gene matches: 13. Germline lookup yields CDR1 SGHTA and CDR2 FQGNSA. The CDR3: CASSLGPSSGGQDTQYF. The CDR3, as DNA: TGTGCCAGCAGCCTCGGACCATCTAGCGGGGGACAAGATACGCAGTATTTT.